This T cell receptor beta chain was documented in a study of blood T cell repertoires in COVID-19. The CDR3 is made up of 11 amino acids. Trimming stripped 2 bases from V and 10 bases from J, with 6 bases between. Libraries were prepared by immunoSEQ multiplex PCR; TCRdb keeps only in-frame clonotypes and omits some of them. The sample holds 200,000 to 250,000 clones, almost 90% seen once. The chain joins TRBV12-3 or TRBV12-4 to TRBJ2-1; D is undetermined. The specimen sequenced was PBMCs or T cells enriched from blood (not recorded which). The source of this sequence is a man aged 25-40 years who had been exposed to COVID-19. The CDR3 DNA reads TGTGCCAGCAGTTTACGGTGGGAGCAGTTCTTC. This gives the protein CASSLRWEQFF.